This passage covers 7 T cell receptor beta chains from one sample sequenced in a study of technical replicates of blood from a handful of donors. TCRdb's table, derived via immunoSEQ multiplex PCR, lists solely in-frame clones and lacks some. The table shows 90,000 or so clones, with around 95% occurring only once. The sample consisted of T cells isolated from PBMCs. These receptors were taken from a human donor in good health.

The V and J genes are TRBV2 and TRBJ1-2, with unresolved D. V was shortened by 6 bases and J by 3 bases, with 11 bases between the two germline ends. This CDR3 region has 13 residues. CDR1 is SNHLY, CDR2 FYNNEI, per germline. The CDR3 here is CASSMGRYYGYTF. DNA for the CDR3: TGTGCCAGCAGCATGGGGAGATACTATGGCTACACCTTC.

This chain joins TRBV2 and TRBJ2-7, with D possibly TRBD2 on 5 matching bases. Trimming took off 0 bases at V and 2 bases at J, with 11 bases between the two ends. Germline loops: CDR1 SNHLY, CDR2 FYNNEI. CDR3 length equals 15 residues. The chain's CDR3 is CASSEASGLAYEQYF. The CDR3 nucleotides are TGTGCCAGCAGTGAAGCGAGCGGCTTAGCCTACGAGCAGTACTTC. Looking up the rest from reference TRBV2 and TRBJ2-7 gives the full variable domain: EPEVTQTPSHQVTQMGQEVILRCVPISNHLYFYWYRQILGQKVEFLVSFYNNEISEKSEIFDDQFSVERPDGSNFTLKIRSTKLEDSAMYFCASSEASGLAYEQYFGPGTRLTVT.

The chain carries TRBV6-1 and TRBJ1-1; 10 bases are shared with TRBD1. CDR3 length: 18 amino acids. Losses at the gene ends were 4 bases for V and 6 bases for J; bases not matched to a gene: 17. Germline CDR1 and CDR2: MNHNS and SASEGT. CDR3 amino acids: CASSVLGTGVMSVAEAFF. The CDR3 DNA follows: TGTGCCAGCAGTGTCTTGGGGACAGGGGTTATGAGTGTCGCTGAAGCTTTCTTT.

V and J are TRBV6-1 and TRBJ1-4; no clear D gene. The V end lost 6 bases, the J end lost 8 bases, and 13 bases lay between the germline ends. The CDR3 spans 13 residues. Germline V gene lookup returns CDR1 MNHNS and CDR2 SASEGT. The CDR3 nucleotides read TGTGCCAGCAGGGGCCTCAAGAACGAAAAACTGTTTTTT. Its protein is CASRGLKNEKLFF.

This chain links TRBV25-1 with TRBJ1-1; TRBD1 might be the D (6 bases). The length of the CDR3 is 14 residues. Between the trimmed V and J ends, which lost 5 bases and 0 bases, there was a span of 10 bases. In germline, CDR1 is MGHDK, CDR2 SYGVNS. The CDR3 sequence: CASSQGHVNTEAFF. The CDR3, as DNA: TGTGCCAGCAGTCAGGGACACGTGAACACTGAAGCTTTCTTT.

The CDR3 protein is CASSLGVTGDGYTF. CDR3 sequence (DNA): TGTGCCAGCAGCTTAGGGGTTACAGGGGACGGCTACACCTTC. V is TRBV7-2 and J is TRBJ1-2, with TRBD1 matching over 7 bases. The CDR3 is made up of 14 amino acids. After removal of 1 base from V and 8 bases from J, the junction contained 7 bases not matched to a gene. The germline V gene encodes CDR1 SGHTA and CDR2 FQGNSA.

The chain uses TRBV27 and TRBJ2-1, with D uncertain. Germline CDR1 reads MNHEY; CDR2 reads SMNVEV (reference sequence). The CDR3 loop spans 15 amino acids. Trimming stripped 0 bases from V and 6 bases from J, with 12 bases between. Here the CDR3 reads CASSLSSLQFNEQFF. The CDR3, as DNA: TGTGCCAGCAGTTTATCCTCGCTCCAGTTCAATGAGCAGTTCTTC.